This T cell receptor (beta chain) comes out of a study of T cells in women clearing cervical HPV infection. For the study at large: Controls were women whose single incident HPV16 infection cleared within 12 months without precancer or cancer. For cases, blood was sampled a median around 150 days after lesion detection, interquartile range roughly 80 to 200 days. Regarding the study as a whole: Cases carried less TRBV6-7 than controls: roughly 0.11% versus 0.16%.

CDR3 size: 14 residues. Germline V gene lookup returns CDR1 SGHRS and CDR2 YFSETQ. Deletions cut 0 bases from V and 0 bases from J, with 6 bases between. Remarks on this clone: Its antigen is currently unknown. The missing CDR3 end, 3 residues past where the read stops, is filled in from the germline J gene.

TCRdb's table, derived via immunoSEQ multiplex PCR, lists solely in-frame clones and lacks some. The sample totals about 40,000 clones. The gene calls are TRBV5-1 and TRBJ1-1; D is ambiguous. The receptor was derived from a woman between 18 and 69 years old with a cervical HPV16 infection that either progressed to CIN3+ or cleared (not recorded which). Sequencing was done on a sample of blood buffy coat. Incomplete CDR3 DNA: TGCGCCAGCAGCTTGGCACAGCTGAACACTGAA. Protein product: CASSLAQLNTE. The CDR3 as a whole reads CASSLAQLNTEAFF.